These T cell receptor beta chains were read from a single sample in a study of T cells in Graves' hyperthyroidism and ophthalmopathy. TCRdb itself ran the multiplex PCR reads through MiXCR, one entry per CDR3 protein. Of 350,000 to 400,000 distinct CDR3 sequences in the sample, less than 20% were seen once. The sequencing input was blood. The receptors come from a man younger than 35 with Graves' ophthalmopathy. The CDR3 runs from the conserved cysteine through the conserved F or W. Where a row states a size, it is once, few, many or the class of an expanded clone; other rows omit it.

j_gene: TRBJ2-1; abundance: .; v_gene: TRBV4-1; CDR3aa: CASSQDKWQGVDNEQFF
j_gene: TRBJ1-2; abundance: many; v_gene: TRBV2; CDR3aa: CASTGKTNYGYTF
j_gene: TRBJ2-1; abundance: .; v_gene: TRBV29-1; CDR3aa: CSVYRGFPNEQFF
j_gene: TRBJ1-1; abundance: many; v_gene: TRBV29-1; CDR3aa: CSTRDTTEAFF
j_gene: TRBJ2-1; abundance: few; v_gene: TRBV20-1; CDR3aa: CSARGTSFIYEQFF
j_gene: TRBJ1-2; abundance: many; v_gene: TRBV7-3; CDR3aa: CASSTGGLYGYTF
j_gene: TRBJ2-7; abundance: few; v_gene: TRBV19; CDR3aa: CASSIGRQTYEQYF
j_gene: TRBJ1-2; abundance: many; v_gene: TRBV5-1; CDR3aa: CASSLTGVLSYGYTF
j_gene: TRBJ2-7; abundance: many; v_gene: TRBV6-1; CDR3aa: CASNSVHSYEQYF
j_gene: TRBJ2-5; abundance: few; v_gene: TRBV7-9; CDR3aa: CASSRDSSGEGETQYF
j_gene: TRBJ2-3; abundance: many; v_gene: TRBV3-1; CDR3aa: CASSPSPSTDTQYF
j_gene: TRBJ1-4; abundance: many; v_gene: TRBV18; CDR3aa: CASSPSGTGSEKLFF
j_gene: TRBJ2-7; abundance: many; v_gene: TRBV12-3/TRBV12-4; CDR3aa: CASSSQSGYEQYF
j_gene: TRBJ2-2; abundance: few; v_gene: TRBV12-3/TRBV12-4; CDR3aa: CASVYTGELFF
j_gene: TRBJ2-1; abundance: many; v_gene: TRBV24-1; CDR3aa: CATSSSGGAYNEQFF
j_gene: TRBJ2-1; abundance: .; v_gene: TRBV13; CDR3aa: CASSLGRVDNEQFF
j_gene: TRBJ1-4; abundance: few; v_gene: TRBV6-1; CDR3aa: CASSPGLGGEKLFF
j_gene: TRBJ2-7; abundance: .; v_gene: TRBV28; CDR3aa: CASSRDSSGASSYEQYF
j_gene: TRBJ2-1; abundance: many; v_gene: TRBV3-1; CDR3aa: CASSHRDRGLEQFF
j_gene: TRBJ2-1; abundance: many; v_gene: TRBV18; CDR3aa: CASSPSGRGNEQFF
j_gene: TRBJ1-4; abundance: few; v_gene: TRBV5-1; CDR3aa: CASSLARTQGREKLFF
j_gene: TRBJ1-2; abundance: .; v_gene: TRBV5-1; CDR3aa: CASSSGAKVGYTF
j_gene: TRBJ1-1; abundance: many; v_gene: TRBV5-6; CDR3aa: CASSFDSLNTEAFF
j_gene: TRBJ1-3; abundance: .; v_gene: TRBV6-6; CDR3aa: CASSYSVGQGRNTIYF
j_gene: TRBJ2-2; abundance: many; v_gene: TRBV7-8; CDR3aa: CASSPSGGTTGELFF
j_gene: TRBJ2-5; abundance: few; v_gene: TRBV2; CDR3aa: CASSEGSSGTFRETQYF
j_gene: TRBJ1-5; abundance: .; v_gene: TRBV5-5; CDR3aa: CASSWGRGSNQPQHF
j_gene: TRBJ2-7; abundance: .; v_gene: TRBV20-1; CDR3aa: CSASRQLLREQYF
j_gene: TRBJ2-7; abundance: .; v_gene: TRBV5-1; CDR3aa: CASSQTGIFYERYF
j_gene: TRBJ1-1; abundance: many; v_gene: TRBV12-3/TRBV12-4; CDR3aa: CASSSSDRGDTEAFF
j_gene: TRBJ2-1; abundance: few; v_gene: TRBV4-1; CDR3aa: CASSQPGGGHEQFF
j_gene: TRBJ2-4; abundance: few; v_gene: TRBV5-1; CDR3aa: CASSLGGGGSKNIQYF
j_gene: TRBJ2-3; abundance: few; v_gene: TRBV14; CDR3aa: CASSLWNADTQYF
j_gene: TRBJ1-2; abundance: many; v_gene: TRBV29-1; CDR3aa: CSVGDRNGYTF
j_gene: TRBJ1-5; abundance: .; v_gene: TRBV3-1; CDR3aa: CASAGQAGQSNQPQHF
j_gene: TRBJ2-6; abundance: .; v_gene: TRBV4-2; CDR3aa: CASSQDSGDGANVLTF
j_gene: TRBJ2-1; abundance: many; v_gene: TRBV11-2; CDR3aa: CASSLPGYNEQFF
j_gene: TRBJ2-3; abundance: .; v_gene: TRBV2; CDR3aa: CARRVSPDTQYF
j_gene: TRBJ1-2; abundance: many; v_gene: TRBV20-1; CDR3aa: CSARHGGDGYTF
j_gene: TRBJ2-7; abundance: .; v_gene: TRBV18; CDR3aa: CASSPRDPLVEQYF
j_gene: TRBJ1-2; abundance: many; v_gene: TRBV2; CDR3aa: CASSGDSSRGYTF
j_gene: TRBJ2-7; abundance: many; v_gene: TRBV3-1; CDR3aa: CASSQDRAGSSYEQYF
j_gene: TRBJ1-3; abundance: few; v_gene: TRBV5-4; CDR3aa: CASSPPLTGNSGNTIYF
j_gene: TRBJ1-2; abundance: .; v_gene: TRBV7-9; CDR3aa: CASSSGDSYGYTF
j_gene: TRBJ2-1; abundance: few; v_gene: TRBV15; CDR3aa: CATSRGPSEQFF